The 6 T cell receptor beta chains in this list originate from one sample, sequenced in a study of blood T cell repertoires in COVID-19. Profiling relied on immunoSEQ multiplex PCR, and the TCRdb table lists in-frame clones only, not all of them. The repertoire has 150,000 to 180,000 clones, around 85% of them found once; the top ten carry 0.63%. The sample was peripheral blood. The receptors come from a man in his 60s with COVID-19, enrolled during active disease.

This chain joins TRBV10-3 and TRBJ2-3, with D perhaps matching TRBD2 (6 bases). This CDR3 has 15 residues. The V end was cut by 6 bases, the J end by 0 bases, with 13 bases between. Germline CDR1 and CDR2: ENHRY and SYGVKD. Here the CDR3 DNA reads TGTGCCATCAGCGCCGGGAGTACAAGCACAGATACGCAGTATTTT. Its translation is CAISAGSTSTDTQYF.

The CDR3 nucleotides read TGTGCCACCTCGACAGGGAACACTGAAGCTTTCTTT. Its protein product is CATSTGNTEAFF. The chain combines TRBV6-5 with TRBJ1-1, with a weak D call TRBD1 (6 bases). Deletions cut 10 bases from V and 1 base from J, with 10 bases between. The germline V gene encodes CDR1 MNHEY and CDR2 SVGAGI. The CDR3 has 12 amino acids.

On this clone itself: At the DNA level, this CDR3 is encoded by other sequences in the same sample as well. The J gene is TRBJ1-5, the V gene TRBV6-2 or TRBV6-3; 7 bases match TRBD1. Per germline, CDR1 MNHEY and CDR2 SVGEGT. V shed 0 bases and J 4 bases; nucleotides not matched to a gene: 0. The CDR3 has 14 residues. The CDR3 loop is CASSYSTGNQPQHF. Here the CDR3 DNA reads TGTGCCAGCAGTTACTCGACAGGGAATCAGCCCCAGCATTTT.

This chain uses TRBV19 with TRBJ2-7; possibly TRBD1 for D (6 bases). Trimming took 4 bases from V and 2 from J, leaving 12 bases between them. The CDR3 runs to 14 residues. CDR1 and CDR2 (germline): LNHDA, SQIVND (reference sequence). CDR3 loop: CASSRSRGPYEQYF. The CDR3 DNA follows: TGTGCCAGTAGTAGATCCAGGGGCCCCTACGAGCAGTACTTC.

This clone has just a few counts. The rearrangement uses TRBV5-6 and TRBJ1-5; D perhaps matches TRBD1 (6 bases). Germline V lookup: CDR1 SGHDT, CDR2 YYEEEE. The V gene lost 0 bases and the J gene lost 2 bases, with 9 bases spanning the gap. The CDR3 runs 15 residues. The CDR3 bases are TGTGCCAGCAGCTTGGGGCCAGGGGGCAATCAGCCCCAGCATTTT. Translated: CASSLGPGGNQPQHF.

This clone has more than one count but fewer than ten. The rearrangement uses TRBV7-9 and TRBJ1-2; TRBD1 might be the D (5 bases). Germline V gene data show CDR1 as SEHNR and CDR2 as FQNEAQ (reference sequence). This CDR3 comprises 15 residues. V was clipped by 7 bases and J by 2 bases, with 17 bases between them. This CDR3 reads CASNVAGPTNYGYTF. CDR3 nucleotides: TGTGCCAGCAACGTGGCGGGACCCACCAACTATGGCTACACCTTC.